A single sample gave rise to the 24 T cell receptor beta chains below, sequenced in a study of cytomegalovirus exposure and HLA in healthy donors. Primers: 60 Vbeta forward and 13 Jbeta reverse. Only in-frame clones appear in the TCRdb table, and some are missing; sequencing was by immunoSEQ multiplex PCR. The data contain approximately 180,000 clones, around 81% of them seen just once; the ten biggest clones take up roughly 4.9%. The source material was PBMCs. These receptors all stem from a woman between 18 and 29 years old in good health and CMV-seropositive.

The rearrangement uses TRBV28 and TRBJ2-3; 9 nucleotides agree with TRBD2. The germline V gene has CDR1 MDHEN and CDR2 SYDVKM. With V trimmed by 8 bases and J by 0 bases, 12 bases remained unmatched. CDR3 length: 17 residues. CDR3 residues: CASPPQGLAGSTDTQYF. The CDR3 DNA sequence: TGTGCCAGCCCACCCCAAGGGCTAGCGGGGAGCACAGATACGCAGTATTTT. The complete variable domain, with remaining parts taken from reference TRBV28 and TRBJ2-3, reads DVKVTQSSRYLVKRTGEKVFLECVQDMDHENMFWYRQDPGLGLRLIYFSYDVKMKEKGDIPEGYSVSREKKERFSLILESASTNQTSMYLCASPPQGLAGSTDTQYFGPGTRLTVL.

By its share, this clone is large. Other nucleotide sequences from this sample produce the same CDR3. This chain joins TRBV15 and TRBJ2-3; 9 bases line up with TRBD2. Germline CDR1 reads LNHNV; CDR2 reads YYDKDF (reference sequence). CDR3 length: 18 residues. V shed 1 base, J shed 4 bases, and the junction held 12 bases outside the gene matches. This CDR3 reads CATSRVRGGGALSDTQYF. The CDR3 DNA follows: TGTGCCACCAGCAGAGTTCGTGGCGGGGGGGCCCTTTCAGATACGCAGTATTTT.

The CDR3 DNA reads TGTGCCAGCAGCTCAGGGTGGACCGGGGAGCTGTTTTTT. Amino acids: CASSSGWTGELFF. The rearrangement joins TRBV5-6 to TRBJ2-2; a possible D gene is TRBD1 (5 bases). The CDR3 is made up of 13 amino acids. Germline assignment: CDR1 SGHDT and CDR2 YYEEEE. Trimming shortened V by 3 bases and J by 5 bases, and 8 bases separated the two germline ends. Looking up the rest from reference TRBV5-6 and TRBJ2-2 gives the full variable domain: DAGVTQSPTHLIKTRGQQVTLRCSPKSGHDTVSWYQQALGQGPQFIFQYYEEEERQRGNFPDRFSGHQFPNYSSELNVNALLLGDSALYLCASSSGWTGELFFGEGSRLTVL.

This chain uses TRBV12-5 with TRBJ2-3; D remains unclear. Germline-derived CDR1 and CDR2 are LGHNT and FRNRAP. Trimming removed 5 bases from V and 6 bases from J, with 15 bases in between. The CDR3 loop spans 14 amino acids. CDR3 in amino acids: CASGHILNPDTQYF. Here the CDR3 DNA reads TGTGCTAGTGGTCACATCCTTAACCCCGATACGCAGTATTTT. Complete variable domain (other parts from reference TRBV12-5 and TRBJ2-3): DARVTQTPRHKVTEMGQEVTMRCQPILGHNTVFWYRQTMMQGLELLAYFRNRAPLDDSGMPKDRFSAEMPDATLATLKIQPSEPRDSAVYFCASGHILNPDTQYFGPGTRLTVL.

The chain couples TRBV2 to TRBJ2-1, with no clear D. The CDR3 totals 18 residues. Trimming left V 1 base short and J 3 bases short, with 19 bases between. Germline V gives CDR1 SNHLY, CDR2 FYNNEI. The CDR3 spells CASSEEGSPEIYYNEQFF. The CDR3 DNA sequence: TGTGCCAGCAGTGAAGAAGGTAGCCCTGAGATATACTACAATGAGCAGTTCTTC.

The chain employs TRBV6-1 and TRBJ1-2, with 7 positions matching TRBD1. CDR3 length: 12 amino acids. The germline V gene has CDR1 MNHNS and CDR2 SASEGT. Trimming removed 6 bases from V and 7 bases from J; junction bases left unmatched: 5. The CDR3, as DNA: TGTGCCAGCAGAACAGGGGTCGGTGGCTACACCTTC. Protein product: CASRTGVGGYTF.

The rearrangement joins TRBV4-1 to TRBJ1-6, with D uncertain. The CDR3 has 18 amino acids. V was trimmed by 1 base and J by 0 bases, leaving 13 bases between them. Germline V CDR1 and CDR2: MGHRA, YSYEKL. CDR3 in DNA: TGCGCCAGCAGCCAAGTCTCAGGTCTGAGCTCCTATAATTCACCCCTCCACTTT. This sequence encodes CASSQVSGLSSYNSPLHF.

The chain joins TRBV30 to TRBJ2-3; 7 bases fit TRBD1. This CDR3 region has 14 residues. Germline CDR1 and CDR2: GTSNPN and SVGIG (reference sequence). The V segment lost 3 bases and the J segment 2 bases; nucleotides outside the gene matches: 5. The CDR3 bases are TGTGCCTGGAGGGCAGGGGGTGCCACAGATACGCAGTATTTT. Its protein product is CAWRAGGATDTQYF.

This rearrangement joins TRBV27 to TRBJ2-7; 8 nucleotides match TRBD2. CDR1 is MNHEY and CDR2 is SMNVEV in the germline V gene (reference sequence). V lost 2 bases and J lost 2; bases outside the gene matches: 5. There are 15 residues in the CDR3. The CDR3 region is CASSLGRGVTYEQYF. The CDR3 coding sequence is TGTGCCAGCAGTTTAGGGCGGGGGGTAACCTACGAGCAGTACTTC.

This clone has more than one count but fewer than ten. The genes are TRBV5-1 and TRBJ2-5; 8 bases are shared with TRBD1. The assigned J gene may be wrong: the sequence end matches TRBJ2-7 better. CDR1 and CDR2 from the germline V gene are SGHRS and YFSETQ. The CDR3 runs 13 residues. The CDR3 sequence is CASSYGQGGEQYF. CDR3 bases: TGCGCCAGCAGCTACGGACAGGGTGGCGAGCAGTACTTC.

The chain uses TRBV5-6 and TRBJ2-1, with 8 bases aligning to TRBD2. The trim removed 1 base at V and 7 bases at J, leaving 7 bases unmatched. This CDR3 comprises 15 residues. Germline V gene lookup returns CDR1 SGHDT and CDR2 YYEEEE. CDR3 nucleotide sequence: TGTGCCAGCAGCTTGCTGGGGACTAGATATAATGAGCAGTTCTTC. It is translated as CASSLLGTRYNEQFF.

This rearrangement joins TRBV11-2 to TRBJ1-1, with D perhaps TRBD1 (5 bases). The CDR3 loop spans 14 amino acids. V gave up 4 bases and J gave up 1 base, with 10 bases separating them. Germline CDR1 SGHAT, CDR2 FQNNGV. DNA of the CDR3: TGTGCCAGCAGCTGGGGGGGGACGAACACTGAAGCTTTCTTT. This sequence encodes CASSWGGTNTEAFF. The full variable domain, with the rest looked up from reference TRBV11-2 and TRBJ1-1, is EAGVAQSPRYKIIEKRQSVAFWCNPISGHATLYWYQQILGQGPKLLIQFQNNGVVDDSQLPKDRFSAERLKGVDSTLKIQPAKLEDSAVYLCASSWGGTNTEAFFGQGTRLTVV.

The genes are TRBV25-1 and TRBJ2-3; TRBD2 agrees at 7 bases. V dropped 3 bases and J dropped 8; count of bases not matched to a gene: 11. Germline-derived CDR1 and CDR2 are MGHDK and SYGVNS. This CDR3 is built from 15 residues. In DNA form, the CDR3 reads TGTGCCAGCAGTGAGGGGGGGAGCCCCCGGGGTACGCAGTATTTT. The encoded protein is CASSEGGSPRGTQYF. Based on the CDR3 plus reference TRBV25-1 and TRBJ2-3, the full variable domain is EADIYQTPRYLVIGTGKKITLECSQTMGHDKMYWYQQDPGMELHLIHYSYGVNSTEKGDLSSESTVSRIRTEHFPLTLESARPSHTSQYLCASSEGGSPRGTQYFGPGTRLTVL.

This chain connects TRBV11-2 to TRBJ2-5, with 8 bases that match TRBD2. The CDR3 covers 15 residues. V trimming: 4 bases; J trimming: 5 bases; junction bases outside the gene matches: 9. Germline V gene lookup returns CDR1 SGHAT and CDR2 FQNNGV. The CDR3: CASSSQRGTWETQYF. The DNA for the CDR3 is TGTGCCAGCAGCTCCCAGCGGGGGACTTGGGAGACCCAGTACTTC.

A note on this clone: At one end, the junction sequence differs from germline, possibly due to a read error. The chain is built from TRBV7-8 and TRBJ1-6; 9 bases are shared with TRBD1. This CDR3 comprises 12 residues. The germline V gene has CDR1 SGHVS and CDR2 FQNEAQ. The CDR3 protein is CASSLGDRALHF. Written as DNA, the CDR3 is TGTGCCAGCAGCTTAGGGGACAGGGCCCTTCACTTT.

J is TRBJ1-6 and V is TRBV5-1; no clear D. Germline CDR1 SGHRS, CDR2 YFSETQ. The CDR3 covers 14 residues. The V gene lost 4 bases and the J gene lost 6 bases, with 11 bases spanning the gap. CDR3 nucleotides: TGCGCCAGCAGCCCTTGGAGCGCTAATTCACCCCTCCACTTT. Translation: CASSPWSANSPLHF.

This sequence joins TRBV6-5 and TRBJ1-4, with TRBD1 as a possible D gene (5 bases). Per the germline V gene, CDR1 is MNHEY and CDR2 is SVGAGI. CDR3 length: 14 amino acids. V shed 8 bases and J shed 0 bases, with 10 bases lying between them. The CDR3 coding sequence is TGTGCCAGCCGGTGGGGCCCAACTAATGAAAAACTGTTTTTT. As protein: CASRWGPTNEKLFF.

The CDR3 loop reads CASSQDLGLSGGAGETQYF. The CDR3 DNA follows: TGTGCCAGCAGCCAAGATTTGGGTCTGAGCGGGGGGGCCGGGGAGACCCAGTACTTC. The chain uses TRBV4-2 and TRBJ2-5; TRBD2 aligns across 10 bases. CDR3 size: 19 residues. J lost 5 bases, V lost 0 bases, and 15 bases had no gene match. Germline V gives CDR1 LGHNA, CDR2 YNFKEQ.

This clone was observed once. V is TRBV9 and J is TRBJ2-3, with D tentatively TRBD2 (6 bases). The germline V gene has CDR1 SGDLS and CDR2 YYNGEE. V lost 4 bases and J 0 bases, leaving 15 bases between the germline ends. This CDR3 contains 16 residues. The CDR3 is CASSLGGGSSTDTQYF. The DNA for the CDR3 is TGTGCCAGCAGCCTTGGGGGAGGCTCTAGCACAGATACGCAGTATTTT.

V gene TRBV25-1 combines with J gene TRBJ1-2, with D unclear. V was clipped by 5 bases and J by 4 bases, with 8 bases between them. Germline assignment: CDR1 MGHDK and CDR2 SYGVNS. The CDR3 is 12 amino acids. CDR3 protein: CASSSYSYGYTF. The DNA of the CDR3 is TGTGCCAGCAGTTCCTACAGCTATGGCTACACCTTC.

This clone was counted once. The chain has TRBV5-8 and TRBJ1-5; no definite D call. This CDR3 is built from 13 residues. Looked up from germline, CDR1 is SGHTS and CDR2 is YDEGEE. The ends were cut back, 2 bases at V and 9 bases at J, with 12 bases in the middle. The CDR3 loop reads CASSLEPVLPQHF. CDR3 DNA sequence: TGTGCCAGCAGCTTAGAACCGGTGCTGCCCCAGCATTTT.

The gene calls are TRBV9 and TRBJ2-2; 10 bases are a match to TRBD1. J lost 4 bases, V lost 3 bases, and 6 bases had no gene match. The CDR3 consists of 16 residues. The germline V gene encodes CDR1 SGDLS and CDR2 YYNGEE. The CDR3 nucleotides are TGTGCCAGCAGCGACCGGGACAGGGGTTCCACCGGGGAGCTGTTTTTT. Its protein product is CASSDRDRGSTGELFF.

The chain joins TRBV28 to TRBJ2-7; TRBD1 matches 10 bases. J lost 9 bases, V lost 6 bases, and 5 bases had no gene match. CDR1 is MDHEN and CDR2 is SYDVKM in the germline V gene. CDR3 length equals 12 residues. Written as DNA, the CDR3 is TGTGCCAGCAGAAGGACAGGGGGGGGGCAGTACTTC. Protein sequence: CASRRTGGGQYF.

The chain has TRBV10-3 and TRBJ1-5; D call uncertain. This CDR3 is built from 12 residues. V was shortened by 6 bases and J by 3 bases, with 6 bases between the two germline ends. The germline V gene encodes CDR1 ENHRY and CDR2 SYGVKD. The CDR3 loop reads CAISGDNQPQHF. The CDR3 region has the DNA TGTGCCATCAGCGGGGACAATCAGCCCCAGCATTTT.